These 30 T cell receptor beta chains came from one sample sequenced in a study of human CD8 memory T cell subsets. UMI-labeled 5' RACE produced the TCR beta libraries. TCRdb reworked the 5' RACE reads into one entry per CDR3 protein, no DNA. The repertoire table contains about 20,000 distinct CDR3 sequences. Sequenced material: CD8+ T cells from PBMCs. These receptors were obtained from a human donor in good health.

The chain is built from TRBV3-1 and TRBJ2-7; absent DNA, TCRdb's TRBD2 call cannot be checked. Germline CDR1 LGHDT, CDR2 YNNKEL (reference sequence). The CDR3 is made up of 16 amino acids. The CDR3 region is CASSQAGGRSSYEQYF.

This rearrangement joins TRBV3-1 to TRBJ2-5; TCRdb gives TRBD1 as the D gene, but with no DNA this cannot be confirmed. Per the germline V gene, CDR1 is LGHDT and CDR2 is YNNKEL (reference sequence). This CDR3 contains 15 residues. The CDR3 loop reads CASSQALGLVETQYF.

The V gene is TRBV11-2, the J gene TRBJ2-1; lacking DNA, the TRBD1 call made by TCRdb goes unchecked. Germline V gene data show CDR1 as SGHAT and CDR2 as FQNNGV. The length of the CDR3 is 15 residues. The CDR3 sequence is CASSIGQGPGNEQFF.

This chain connects TRBV7-2 to TRBJ2-1; the TRBD1 assignment by TCRdb is unverifiable without DNA. Germline lookup yields CDR1 SGHTA and CDR2 FQGNSA. CDR3 length: 15 amino acids. CDR3 loop: CASSSTGGSYVEQFF.

The genes are TRBV28 and TRBJ1-1; TCRdb returns TRBD1, unconfirmable since there is no DNA. The germline gives CDR1 MDHEN, CDR2 SYDVKM. The CDR3 sequence is 14 residues long. The CDR3 loop is CASSHRVLDTEAFF.

The V call is TRBV28, the J call TRBJ2-3; no DNA is available, so the TRBD2 call from TCRdb remains unchecked. The CDR3 totals 14 residues. Germline V lookup: CDR1 MDHEN, CDR2 SYDVKM. This CDR3 is CASSPGDFTDTQYF.

J is TRBJ2-5 and V is TRBV7-9; no DNA is available, so the TRBD2 call from TCRdb remains unchecked. The germline V gene encodes CDR1 SEHNR and CDR2 FQNEAQ (reference sequence). The CDR3 length is 15 residues. The CDR3: CASSASGSFQETQYF. The full variable domain, its missing parts supplied by reference TRBV7-9 and TRBJ2-5, is DTGVSQNPRHKITKRGQNVTFRCDPISEHNRLYWYRQTLGQGPEFLTYFQNEAQLEKSRLLSDRFSAERPKGSFSTLEIQRTEQGDSAMYLCASSASGSFQETQYFGPGTRLLVL.

This rearrangement joins TRBV3-1 to TRBJ2-3. Per the germline V gene, CDR1 is LGHDT and CDR2 is YNNKEL (reference sequence). This CDR3 is built from 17 residues. CDR3 protein: CASSQDPSMDGTDTQYF.

The chain joins TRBV15 to TRBJ2-1; TCRdb proposes TRBD2, but this gene call is untestable without DNA. The CDR3 covers 16 residues. Germline loops: CDR1 LNHNV, CDR2 YYDKDF (reference sequence). CDR3 loop: CATSRGSGQPDNEQFF.

This sequence joins TRBV4-3 and TRBJ2-5; the D call from TCRdb, TRBD1, cannot be confirmed without DNA. The CDR3 extends over 14 amino acids. Germline V CDR1 and CDR2: LGHNA, YSLEER. CDR3 amino acids: CASSLHGDRETQYF.

This clonotype is called medium-sized based on its frequency. This chain uses TRBV12-3 or TRBV12-4 with TRBJ2-1; TCRdb designates TRBD1, a call that cannot be tested without DNA. This CDR3 comprises 15 residues. The CDR3 protein is CASSSGGDSYNEQFF.

The chain links TRBV10-1 to TRBJ2-5; TCRdb selects TRBD1, and the lack of DNA leaves this call unchecked. CDR1 and CDR2 (germline): WNHNN, SYGVQD (reference sequence). This CDR3 comprises 14 residues. The CDR3 region is CASSRGATEETQYF.

This sequence joins TRBV6-9 and TRBJ1-3; there is no DNA to check the TCRdb D call of TRBD1. CDR3 size: 14 residues. Germline lookup yields CDR1 MNHGY and CDR2 SVAAGI. The chain's CDR3 is CAISPPDRGDTIYF.

The gene calls are TRBV20-1 and TRBJ1-5; TCRdb gives TRBD1 as the D gene, but with no DNA this cannot be confirmed. Germline-derived CDR1 and CDR2 are DFQATT and SNEGSKA (reference sequence). The length of the CDR3 is 14 residues. Here the CDR3 reads CSAPSGQGNQPQHF.

The genes are TRBV2 and TRBJ1-3; as DNA is missing, the TRBD1 call by TCRdb cannot be tested. Germline CDR1 reads SNHLY; CDR2 reads FYNNEI. This CDR3 region has 16 residues. CDR3: CASSGDRGSSGNTIYF.

The J gene is TRBJ2-3, the V gene TRBV7-7; TCRdb's D gene call, TRBD2, goes unchecked for lack of DNA. This CDR3 has 15 amino acids. CDR1 is SSHAT and CDR2 is FNYEAQ in the germline V gene (reference sequence). This CDR3 is CASSSSVASTDTQYF.

The genes are TRBV5-5 and TRBJ1-5; no DNA is available, so the TRBD1 call from TCRdb remains unchecked. The length of the CDR3 is 16 residues. Germline V gene sequence: CDR1 SGHKS, CDR2 YYEKEE (reference sequence). The CDR3 reads CASSLKPGDGNQPQHF.

The chain combines TRBV4-2 with TRBJ2-2; checking the TCRdb D call of TRBD1 is not possible without DNA. The germline CDR1 and CDR2 sequences are LGHNA and YNFKEQ. The CDR3 runs 17 residues. CDR3 loop: CASSQGTGASNTGELFF.

V is TRBV6-6 and J is TRBJ1-1. The germline V gene encodes CDR1 MNHNY and CDR2 SVGAGI (reference sequence). The CDR3 is 13 residues long. The CDR3 protein is CASSYMGNTEAFF.

This rearrangement joins TRBV5-5 to TRBJ2-7. This CDR3 is 14 amino acids long. Germline CDR1 reads SGHKS; CDR2 reads YYEKEE (reference sequence). This chain's CDR3 is CASSLSFGLYEQYF.

The chain is built from TRBV24-1 and TRBJ2-2. The CDR3 totals 15 residues. The germline V gene encodes CDR1 KGHDR and CDR2 SFDVKD. CDR3 in amino acids: CATSDDSRWTGELFF.

The chain combines TRBV27 with TRBJ2-7; lacking DNA, the TRBD1 call made by TCRdb goes unchecked. There are 14 residues in the CDR3. CDR1 is MNHEY and CDR2 is SMNVEV in the germline V gene (reference sequence). CDR3 region: CASRGEDNSYEQYF.

This rearrangement joins TRBV4-3 to TRBJ1-6. The germline V gene has CDR1 LGHNA and CDR2 YSLEER. The CDR3 has 18 amino acids. CDR3 residues: CASSQEMAASSYNSPLHF.

V gene TRBV20-1 combines with J gene TRBJ1-1. This CDR3 is built from 12 residues. CDR1 DFQATT and CDR2 SNEGSKA come from the germline V gene (reference sequence). The CDR3 loop reads CSAPHTRTEAFF.

The chain couples TRBV6-2 or TRBV6-3 to TRBJ2-7. The CDR3 runs to 16 residues. The V gene's germline CDR1 is MNHEY and CDR2 SVGEGT. CDR3 residues: CASSYSMDRMSYEQYF.

J is TRBJ2-2 and V is TRBV12-3 or TRBV12-4. The CDR3 has 14 residues. The CDR3 protein is CASSSPSNTGELFF.

This clonotype is medium-sized by frequency. V gene TRBV7-6 combines with J gene TRBJ1-2. The CDR3 is made up of 13 amino acids. CDR1 is SGHVS, CDR2 FNYEAQ, per germline. The CDR3 loop reads CASSQDSFYGYTF. Drawing the rest from reference TRBV7-6 and TRBJ1-2, the complete variable domain is GAGVSQSPRYKVTKRGQDVALRCDPISGHVSLYWYRQALGQGPEFLTYFNYEAQQDKSGLPNDRFSAERPEGSISTLTIQRTEQRDSAMYRCASSQDSFYGYTFGSGTRLTVV.

This clonotype is medium-sized by frequency. This chain uses TRBV7-9 with TRBJ1-4; TCRdb's assignment of TRBD1 cannot be checked, as there is no DNA. CDR1 SEHNR and CDR2 FQNEAQ come from the germline V gene (reference sequence). CDR3 length: 16 residues. The CDR3 loop is CASSLHLQGVNEKLFF.

The chain uses TRBV19 and TRBJ2-1; TCRdb lists TRBD1, though no DNA is available to test this call. Germline CDR1 reads LNHDA; CDR2 reads SQIVND (reference sequence). The CDR3 has 15 amino acids. CDR3 loop: CASTPSRQTYNEQFF.

V gene TRBV4-1 combines with J gene TRBJ1-1; TCRdb gives TRBD1 as the D gene, but with no DNA this cannot be confirmed. Germline values: CDR1 MGHRA, CDR2 YSYEKL. This CDR3 contains 18 residues. This chain's CDR3 is CASSPVTTGGWESTEAFF.